This is a list of T cell receptor beta chains from one sample in a study of regulatory T cells in long-lasting Graves disease. TCRdb reanalysed the multiplex PCR reads using MiXCR and keeps one entry per CDR3 protein. The sample carries under 400,000 distinct CDR3 sequences, around 17% recorded once. These data were also filed under a second study, of T cells in Graves' hyperthyroidism and ophthalmopathy.

The specimen comprised peripheral blood mononuclear cells (PBMCs), sampled at new diagnosis, from a patient treated with antithyroid drugs. The receptor set was obtained from a man between 40 and 49 years old with Graves disease. The CDR3 runs from the conserved cysteine through the conserved F or W. Fields, in order: clone size, D gene, J gene, V gene, CDR3 protein, CDR3 DNA. D genes are given only for firm matches. A row's size may be missing; if present it is once, few, many or a size class.

size: once; D: -; J: TRBJ1-2; V: TRBV4-1; CDR3: CAIIQEASNYGYTF; DNA: TGCGCCATCATCCAGGAGGCGTCTAACTATGGCTACACCTTC
size: many; D: -; J: TRBJ2-7; V: TRBV28; CDR3: CATKDIWEQYF; DNA: TGTGCCACCAAGGATATATGGGAGCAGTACTTC
size: many; D: -; J: TRBJ1-1; V: TRBV11-2; CDR3: CASSLGSQTFF; DNA: TGTGCCAGCAGCTTAGGATCTCAGACTTTCTTT
size: -; D: -; J: TRBJ1-1; V: TRBV6-1; CDR3: CASRITANTEAFF; DNA: TGTGCCAGCAGAATTACAGCGAACACTGAAGCTTTCTTT
size: -; D: TRBD1; J: TRBJ1-2; V: TRBV25-1; CDR3: CASSGWWTGSNYGYTF; DNA: TGTGCCAGCAGTGGCTGGTGGACAGGGTCTAACTATGGCTACACCTTC
size: many; D: -; J: TRBJ1-2; V: TRBV20-1; CDR3: CSATLGRAGGYTF; DNA: TGCAGTGCTACCCTCGGCAGGGCTGGTGGCTACACCTTC
size: few; D: TRBD2; J: TRBJ2-5; V: TRBV5-1; CDR3: CASSLMSRGDETQYF; DNA: TGCGCCAGCAGCTTGATGTCGCGGGGGGATGAGACCCAGTACTTC
size: few; D: TRBD1; J: TRBJ2-6; V: TRBV6-2/TRBV6-3; CDR3: CASSGGRSGANVLTF; DNA: TGTGCCAGTTCAGGGGGACGCTCTGGGGCCAACGTCCTGACTTTC
size: many; D: -; J: TRBJ2-1; V: TRBV11-3; CDR3: CASSLLGIEQFF; DNA: TGTGCCAGCAGCCTTCTAGGAATTGAGCAGTTCTTC
size: many; D: -; J: TRBJ2-7; V: TRBV24-1; CDR3: CATSEGGLLEQYF; DNA: TGTGCCACCAGTGAGGGGGGTCTCCTGGAGCAGTACTTC
size: many; D: TRBD2; J: TRBJ2-1; V: TRBV7-2; CDR3: CASSRSGGDNEQFF; DNA: TGTGCCAGCAGCCGTAGCGGGGGGGACAATGAGCAGTTCTTC
size: -; D: TRBD1; J: TRBJ2-7; V: TRBV28; CDR3: CAITPGQPTYEQYF; DNA: TGTGCCATTACACCGGGACAGCCCACCTACGAGCAGTACTTC
size: -; D: TRBD1; J: TRBJ2-3; V: TRBV14; CDR3: CASSQTGTGVWSTQYF; DNA: TGTGCCAGCAGCCAAACCGGGACAGGGGTTTGGAGTACGCAGTATTTT
size: many; D: -; J: TRBJ2-5; V: TRBV2; CDR3: CASMIAETQYF; DNA: TGTGCCAGCATGATCGCGGAGACCCAGTACTTC
size: many; D: TRBD1; J: TRBJ2-7; V: TRBV7-2; CDR3: CASSLMTGQLSYEQYF; DNA: TGTGCCAGCAGCTTAATGACAGGGCAACTCTCCTACGAGCAGTACTTC
size: many; D: TRBD1; J: TRBJ2-7; V: TRBV7-2; CDR3: CASSRTGFEAYEQYF; DNA: TGTGCCAGCAGCAGGACAGGGTTTGAAGCCTACGAGCAGTACTTC
size: -; D: -; J: TRBJ2-3; V: TRBV9; CDR3: CASSAREGASTDTQYF; DNA: TGTGCCAGCAGCGCTAGGGAGGGGGCCAGCACAGATACGCAGTATTTT
size: many; D: TRBD1; J: TRBJ2-7; V: TRBV7-9; CDR3: CASSLAPWGQDPYEQYF; DNA: TGTGCCAGCAGCTTAGCCCCATGGGGACAGGATCCTTACGAGCAGTACTTC
size: -; D: -; J: TRBJ1-5; V: TRBV6-2/TRBV6-3; CDR3: CASSEVGQPNQPQHF; DNA: TGTGCCAGCAGTGAAGTAGGGCAGCCCAATCAGCCCCAGCATTTT
size: -; D: TRBD1; J: TRBJ2-1; V: TRBV20-1; CDR3: CSARGSGQGRNEQFF; DNA: TGCAGTGCTAGAGGTTCGGGACAGGGTCGCAATGAGCAGTTCTTC
size: few; D: TRBD2; J: TRBJ2-5; V: TRBV7-2; CDR3: CASSLVVLAGGETQYF; DNA: TGTGCCAGCAGCTTAGTAGTACTAGCGGGGGGAGAGACCCAGTACTTC
size: -; D: -; J: TRBJ1-4; V: TRBV13; CDR3: CASSPGLGQGSEKLFF; DNA: TGTGCCAGCAGCCCGGGGTTGGGGCAGGGAAGTGAAAAACTGTTTTTT
size: many; D: -; J: TRBJ1-5; V: TRBV5-1; CDR3: CASSLVPGGNQPQHF; DNA: TGTGCCAGCAGCCTCGTCCCGGGTGGCAATCAGCCCCAGCATTTT
size: few; D: -; J: TRBJ1-2; V: TRBV6-5; CDR3: CASSYRGSDSGYTF; DNA: TGTGCCAGCAGTTACCGGGGGAGTGACAGTGGCTACACCTTC
size: few; D: -; J: TRBJ2-3; V: TRBV29-1; CDR3: CSGIDRPVTDTQYF; DNA: TGCAGCGGAATCGACAGGCCTGTCACAGATACGCAGTATTTT
size: many; D: -; J: TRBJ1-5; V: TRBV28; CDR3: CASRDGGTQHF; DNA: TGTGCCAGCAGGGATGGGGGGACCCAGCATTTT
size: -; D: TRBD2; J: TRBJ2-3; V: TRBV5-1; CDR3: CASSTSRGVADTQYF; DNA: TGCGCCAGCAGCACCTCGCGGGGGGTGGCAGATACGCAGTATTTT
size: many; D: TRBD2; J: TRBJ2-5; V: TRBV3-1; CDR3: CASSQAWRGGSEETQYF; DNA: TGTGCCAGCAGCCAAGCATGGCGGGGGGGCTCAGAAGAGACCCAGTACTTC
size: -; D: TRBD2; J: TRBJ2-2; V: TRBV20-1; CDR3: CSAKAGVLTGELFF; DNA: TGCAGTGCTAAGGCGGGGGTTCTCACCGGGGAGCTGTTTTTT
size: many; D: -; J: TRBJ2-2; V: TRBV2; CDR3: CASVFGTGTGELFF; DNA: TGTGCCAGCGTATTTGGGACGGGCACCGGGGAGCTGTTTTTT
size: -; D: -; J: TRBJ2-6; V: TRBV5-1; CDR3: CASSPEGDAGANVLTF; DNA: TGCGCCAGCAGCCCGGAGGGGGATGCTGGGGCCAACGTCCTGACTTTC
size: many; D: -; J: TRBJ1-6; V: TRBV12-3/TRBV12-4; CDR3: CASSPRSGSPLHF; DNA: TGTGCCAGCAGCCCCAGGTCGGGTTCACCCCTCCACTTT
size: few; D: TRBD1; J: TRBJ1-4; V: TRBV27; CDR3: CASRSSGQSNEKLFF; DNA: TGTGCCAGCAGGTCATCGGGACAGAGTAATGAAAAACTGTTTTTT
size: -; D: TRBD1; J: TRBJ2-4; V: TRBV6-2/TRBV6-3; CDR3: CASSFNRGAKNIQYF; DNA: TGTGCCAGCAGTTTTAACAGGGGAGCCAAAAACATTCAGTACTTC
size: few; D: -; J: TRBJ1-2; V: TRBV6-1; CDR3: CASSGGRERGYTF; DNA: TGTGCCAGCAGTGGCGGCAGGGAGCGTGGCTACACCTTC
size: many; D: -; J: TRBJ2-7; V: TRBV28; CDR3: CASTPGDRSYEQYF; DNA: TGTGCCAGCACCCCTGGGGACCGCTCCTACGAGCAGTACTTC
size: few; D: -; J: TRBJ2-7; V: TRBV24-1; CDR3: CATSDLPVQGSTYEQYF; DNA: TGTGCCACCAGTGATTTGCCTGTACAGGGTTCGACCTACGAGCAGTACTTC
size: few; D: -; J: TRBJ2-4; V: TRBV6-2/TRBV6-3; CDR3: CASSPFSGGTIKNIQYF; DNA: TGTGCCAGCAGCCCCTTTTCGGGGGGCACAATCAAAAACATTCAGTACTTC
size: many; D: -; J: TRBJ2-7; V: TRBV12-3/TRBV12-4; CDR3: CASSPQTGFEQYF; DNA: TGTGCCAGCAGTCCTCAAACAGGGTTCGAGCAGTACTTC
size: many; D: -; J: TRBJ2-1; V: TRBV20-1; CDR3: CSAKYSSSYNEQFF; DNA: TGCAGTGCGAAGTATTCTAGCTCCTACAATGAGCAGTTCTTC
size: many; D: -; J: TRBJ1-5; V: TRBV5-1; CDR3: CASSLGAGAQPQHF; DNA: TGCGCCAGCAGCTTGGGGGCAGGGGCTCAGCCCCAGCATTTT
size: many; D: -; J: TRBJ2-7; V: TRBV2; CDR3: CASLGRSYEQYF; DNA: TGTGCCAGCCTGGGGCGGTCATACGAGCAGTACTTC
size: few; D: TRBD2; J: TRBJ2-5; V: TRBV7-2; CDR3: CASSKRPGGGVGRETQYF; DNA: TGTGCCAGCAGCAAAAGGCCTGGCGGGGGGGTGGGCCGGGAGACCCAGTACTTC
size: -; D: -; J: TRBJ2-3; V: TRBV6-1; CDR3: CATGQGGAGADTQYF; DNA: TGTGCCACCGGCCAGGGGGGGGCTGGGGCAGATACGCAGTATTTT
size: few; D: -; J: TRBJ1-5; V: TRBV20-1; CDR3: CSARDPAQYSNQPQHF; DNA: TGCAGTGCTAGAGACCCCGCTCAGTATAGCAATCAGCCCCAGCATTTT
size: many; D: -; J: TRBJ1-6; V: TRBV18; CDR3: CASSQLRQGLLSPLHF; DNA: TGTGCCAGCTCACAACTCAGGCAGGGGCTGTTATCACCCCTCCACTTT
size: many; D: -; J: TRBJ2-2; V: TRBV2; CDR3: CASGTPNTGELFF; DNA: TGTGCCAGCGGGACACCGAACACCGGGGAGCTGTTTTTT
size: few; D: -; J: TRBJ2-7; V: TRBV15; CDR3: CATSRATGPVYEQYF; DNA: TGTGCCACCAGCAGAGCTACAGGGCCTGTATACGAGCAGTACTTC
size: -; D: TRBD1; J: TRBJ2-3; V: TRBV3-1; CDR3: CASSQEISSTGATDTQYF; DNA: TGTGCCAGCAGCCAAGAGATCTCCTCAACAGGGGCAACAGATACGCAGTATTTT
size: many; D: -; J: TRBJ2-3; V: TRBV6-1; CDR3: CASRASGTDTQYF; DNA: TGTGCCAGCAGGGCCTCGGGCACAGATACGCAGTATTTT
size: -; D: -; J: TRBJ1-6; V: TRBV14; CDR3: CASSRNRFYNSPLHF; DNA: TGTGCCAGCAGCCGGAACAGGTTCTATAATTCACCCCTCCACTTT
size: many; D: -; J: TRBJ1-5; V: TRBV10-3; CDR3: CAIGPDGSNQPQHF; DNA: TGTGCCATCGGACCGGACGGTAGCAATCAGCCCCAGCATTTT
size: many; D: TRBD1; J: TRBJ2-7; V: TRBV20-1; CDR3: CSAVAGGQGSEQYF; DNA: TGCAGTGCCGTGGCTGGGGGACAGGGTTCCGAGCAGTACTTC
size: -; D: TRBD1; J: TRBJ2-5; V: TRBV12-3/TRBV12-4; CDR3: CASTPDRGRETQYF; DNA: TGTGCCAGCACCCCGGACAGGGGGCGTGAGACCCAGTACTTC